This TCR beta chain appears in the sequencing data of a study of CD8 T cells in ankylosing spondylitis. This clonotype showed up just a few times. This CDR3 comprises 15 residues. CDR1 SGHRS and CDR2 YFSETQ come from the germline V gene. V was clipped by 2 bases and J by 4 bases; unmatched bases: 4. TCRdb fed the 5' RACE reads into MiXCR, producing one record per CDR3 protein. The sample has around 340,000 distinct CDR3 sequences, roughly 14% seen once. This clonotype was sampled from a male donor with ankylosing spondylitis or in good health (not recorded which). Sequencing was done on a sample of blood, either unsorted or a sorted T cell fraction (not recorded which). This sequence joins TRBV5-1 and TRBJ2-2, with 8 bases aligning to TRBD1. Here the CDR3 reads CASSLGTGLTGELFF. For the CDR3, the DNA is TGCGCCAGCAGCTTAGGGACAGGCCTCACCGGGGAGCTGTTTTTT.